The rows below give T cell receptor beta chains drawn from one sample of a study of identical twins. TCRdb ran MiXCR on the 5' RACE reads and lists one entry per CDR3 protein. The table lists some 320,000 distinct CDR3 sequences, approximately 13% of them singletons. The same sample was also studied in work on yellow fever vaccine responses in identical twins.

Sequences were obtained from CD8+ T cells sorted from blood. The receptors stem from a woman between 18 and 29 years old in good health. The CDR3 runs from the conserved cysteine through the conserved F or W. Fields, in order: clone size, D gene, J gene, V gene, CDR3 DNA, CDR3 protein. D genes are given only for firm matches. Clone size is stated in some rows and not others, as once, few, many or a class when expanded.

abundance: once; d_gene: .; j_gene: TRBJ1-2; v_gene: TRBV18; CDR3nt: TGTGCCAGCTCACCGGACACCTCGAACTATGGCTACACCTTC; CDR3aa: CASSPDTSNYGYTF
abundance: many; d_gene: .; j_gene: TRBJ2-5; v_gene: TRBV20-1; CDR3nt: TGCAGTGCTAGAGATTTTGGTGAGGGCTCGAAGACCCAGTACTTC; CDR3aa: CSARDFGEGSKTQYF
abundance: few; d_gene: .; j_gene: TRBJ1-1; v_gene: TRBV28; CDR3nt: TGTGCCAGCAGCAAAGGGGAAGCTTTCTTT; CDR3aa: CASSKGEAFF
abundance: .; d_gene: .; j_gene: TRBJ2-4; v_gene: TRBV25-1; CDR3nt: TGTGCCAGCAGTGAACGAGGGGGTCTCGCCAAAAACATTCAGTACTTC; CDR3aa: CASSERGGLAKNIQYF
abundance: .; d_gene: TRBD2; j_gene: TRBJ2-5; v_gene: TRBV7-3; CDR3nt: TGTGCCAGCAGCTTGGGACTAGCGGGGAGCCAAGAGACCCAGTACTTC; CDR3aa: CASSLGLAGSQETQYF
abundance: .; d_gene: TRBD2; j_gene: TRBJ2-3; v_gene: TRBV28; CDR3nt: TGTGCCAGCAGTTTTCGCGGGGGGTTGGCAGATACGCAGTATTTT; CDR3aa: CASSFRGGLADTQYF
abundance: .; d_gene: TRBD2; j_gene: TRBJ2-4; v_gene: TRBV7-8; CDR3nt: TGTGCCAGCAGCTTAGATGCGGCAGGCGGGAGCATTCAGTACTTC; CDR3aa: CASSLDAAGGSIQYF
abundance: few; d_gene: .; j_gene: TRBJ2-1; v_gene: TRBV4-1; CDR3nt: TGCGCCAGCAGCCAAGATCGTGTAGAGCGGAATGAGCAGTTCTTC; CDR3aa: CASSQDRVERNEQFF
abundance: .; d_gene: .; j_gene: TRBJ2-1; v_gene: TRBV25-1; CDR3nt: TGTGCCAGCAACGACGGAACGACGCCCGAACGGGGCAATGAGCAGTTCTTC; CDR3aa: CASNDGTTPERGNEQFF
abundance: many; d_gene: .; j_gene: TRBJ2-2; v_gene: TRBV9; CDR3nt: TGTGCCAGCAGCCCACCTGAGGGAGCCGGGGAGCTGTTTTTT; CDR3aa: CASSPPEGAGELFF
abundance: few; d_gene: TRBD2; j_gene: TRBJ2-2; v_gene: TRBV29-1; CDR3nt: TGCAGCGTGGGTAGCGGGGGGGCCAACACCGGGGAGCTGTTTTTT; CDR3aa: CSVGSGGANTGELFF
abundance: few; d_gene: .; j_gene: TRBJ2-1; v_gene: TRBV3-1; CDR3nt: TGTGCCAGCAGCCAATCCCCCGGCCGGGAGCAGTTCTTC; CDR3aa: CASSQSPGREQFF
abundance: .; d_gene: TRBD2; j_gene: TRBJ2-3; v_gene: TRBV3-1; CDR3nt: TGTGCCAGCAGCCCGTCCTCGGGACTAGCGGGAGAGACAGATACGCAGTATTTT; CDR3aa: CASSPSSGLAGETDTQYF
abundance: .; d_gene: TRBD2; j_gene: TRBJ2-1; v_gene: TRBV20-1; CDR3nt: TGCAGTGCTAGGGCCTTAGCCCTACTAGCGGGAGGATTCGATGAGCAGTTCTTC; CDR3aa: CSARALALLAGGFDEQFF
abundance: .; d_gene: TRBD1; j_gene: TRBJ2-1; v_gene: TRBV6-1; CDR3nt: TGTGCCAGCAGCTTTCGGGCAGGGGGCTTTAGGGATGAGCAGTTCTTC; CDR3aa: CASSFRAGGFRDEQFF
abundance: .; d_gene: .; j_gene: TRBJ2-1; v_gene: TRBV3-1; CDR3nt: TGTGCCAGCAGCCAAGTTTTAGGGGTGGGCAATGAGCAGTTCTTC; CDR3aa: CASSQVLGVGNEQFF
abundance: few; d_gene: .; j_gene: TRBJ1-3; v_gene: TRBV5-1; CDR3nt: TGCGCCAGCAGCTTGGCAGGATATGGAAACACCATATATTTT; CDR3aa: CASSLAGYGNTIYF
abundance: .; d_gene: .; j_gene: TRBJ1-3; v_gene: TRBV12-3/TRBV12-4; CDR3nt: TGTGCCAGCAGTGGTCGGGTGGCTGGAAACACCATATATTTT; CDR3aa: CASSGRVAGNTIYF
abundance: few; d_gene: .; j_gene: TRBJ1-2; v_gene: TRBV7-9; CDR3nt: TGTGCCAGCAGCTCCGGGCGGACCTATGGCTACACCTTC; CDR3aa: CASSSGRTYGYTF
abundance: .; d_gene: .; j_gene: TRBJ2-1; v_gene: TRBV23-1; CDR3nt: TGCGCCAGCAGTCTTCCGAACGGTCCTCCCTCCTACAATGAGCAGTTCTTC; CDR3aa: CASSLPNGPPSYNEQFF
abundance: few; d_gene: TRBD2; j_gene: TRBJ2-3; v_gene: TRBV4-2; CDR3nt: TGTGCCAGCAGCCAAGAGGGACTAGCGGGAGGAATCTCAGATACGCAGTATTTT; CDR3aa: CASSQEGLAGGISDTQYF
abundance: .; d_gene: TRBD2; j_gene: TRBJ2-7; v_gene: TRBV10-3; CDR3nt: TGTGCCATCAGGGTAGGGACTAGCGGGAGTGACGAGCAGTACTTC; CDR3aa: CAIRVGTSGSDEQYF
abundance: .; d_gene: .; j_gene: TRBJ2-1; v_gene: TRBV7-9; CDR3nt: TGTGCCAGCAGCTTCGGGGCAAGCTCCTACAATGAGCAGTTCTTC; CDR3aa: CASSFGASSYNEQFF
abundance: .; d_gene: .; j_gene: TRBJ2-7; v_gene: TRBV25-1; CDR3nt: TGTGCCACCCTCTCAGACACGACGTACTACGAGCAGTACTTC; CDR3aa: CATLSDTTYYEQYF
abundance: few; d_gene: .; j_gene: TRBJ2-5; v_gene: TRBV12-3/TRBV12-4; CDR3nt: TGTGCCAGCAGATCCGACCAAGAGACCCAGTACTTC; CDR3aa: CASRSDQETQYF
abundance: .; d_gene: .; j_gene: TRBJ1-2; v_gene: TRBV15; CDR3nt: TGTGCCACCAGCAGCTGGGAGGCCAGCTATGGCTACACCTTC; CDR3aa: CATSSWEASYGYTF
abundance: many; d_gene: TRBD2; j_gene: TRBJ2-2; v_gene: TRBV4-1; CDR3nt: TGCGCCAGCAGCCTATTAGGACTAGCGGGGGGAGGCGGCGGGGAGCTGTTTTTT; CDR3aa: CASSLLGLAGGGGGELFF
abundance: .; d_gene: .; j_gene: TRBJ2-5; v_gene: TRBV7-9; CDR3nt: TGTGCCAGCAGCTTAGACTGGGGCCCCGGAGAGACCCAGTACTTC; CDR3aa: CASSLDWGPGETQYF
abundance: .; d_gene: .; j_gene: TRBJ2-5; v_gene: TRBV10-3; CDR3nt: TGTGCCATCAGCCCGGGGTTCCAAGAGACCCAGTACTTC; CDR3aa: CAISPGFQETQYF
abundance: .; d_gene: .; j_gene: TRBJ2-7; v_gene: TRBV29-1; CDR3nt: TGCAGCGTTGTCCAGGGGAACTACGAGCAGTACTTC; CDR3aa: CSVVQGNYEQYF
abundance: .; d_gene: .; j_gene: TRBJ2-1; v_gene: TRBV12-3/TRBV12-4; CDR3nt: TGTTCCACCTCGGCCAGCGGAGGATCCTACAATGAGCAGTTCTTC; CDR3aa: CSTSASGGSYNEQFF
abundance: .; d_gene: .; j_gene: TRBJ1-1; v_gene: TRBV5-6; CDR3nt: TGTGCCAGCAGCCCGTCCCTCCAGGGCGTTGAAGCTTTCTTT; CDR3aa: CASSPSLQGVEAFF
abundance: few; d_gene: .; j_gene: TRBJ2-5; v_gene: TRBV9; CDR3nt: TGTGCCAGCAGCGAGGGACATAGCAACCAAGAGACCCAGTACTTC; CDR3aa: CASSEGHSNQETQYF
abundance: .; d_gene: .; j_gene: TRBJ2-3; v_gene: TRBV6-1; CDR3nt: TGTGCCAGCAGTCCTCGTGAAGGAGCGAACACAGATACGCAGTATTTT; CDR3aa: CASSPREGANTDTQYF
abundance: few; d_gene: TRBD2; j_gene: TRBJ2-7; v_gene: TRBV4-1; CDR3nt: TGCGCCAGCAGCCAACTTCTAGCGGGAGGGTTCTACGAGCAGTACTTC; CDR3aa: CASSQLLAGGFYEQYF
abundance: .; d_gene: .; j_gene: TRBJ1-2; v_gene: TRBV12-3/TRBV12-4; CDR3nt: TGTGCCAGCAGCCTGCCGGGCGTAGGTGGCTACACCTTC; CDR3aa: CASSLPGVGGYTF
abundance: .; d_gene: .; j_gene: TRBJ2-2; v_gene: TRBV2; CDR3nt: TGTGCCAGCAGTGAAGGGAGCAACACCGGGGAGCTGTTTTTT; CDR3aa: CASSEGSNTGELFF
abundance: many; d_gene: .; j_gene: TRBJ2-2; v_gene: TRBV9; CDR3nt: TGTGCCAGCAGCGTAGTTGGGGTCGGGGAGCTGTTTTTT; CDR3aa: CASSVVGVGELFF
abundance: many; d_gene: .; j_gene: TRBJ2-2; v_gene: TRBV12-3/TRBV12-4; CDR3nt: TGTGCCAGCAGGGTGGCCGGGGAGCTGTTTTTT; CDR3aa: CASRVAGELFF
abundance: .; d_gene: .; j_gene: TRBJ1-1; v_gene: TRBV4-1; CDR3nt: TGCGCCAGCAGCCAAGATACAGGGAACACTGAAGCTTTCTTT; CDR3aa: CASSQDTGNTEAFF
abundance: many; d_gene: TRBD2; j_gene: TRBJ2-3; v_gene: TRBV29-1; CDR3nt: TGCAGCGTTGAATTAGTCGGGAGCGGGAGCGGAGGAGATACGCAGTATTTT; CDR3aa: CSVELVGSGSGGDTQYF
abundance: few; d_gene: .; j_gene: TRBJ2-1; v_gene: TRBV6-4; CDR3nt: TGTGCCAGCAGTGACTCTCCTAGCGAATACAATGAGCAGTTCTTC; CDR3aa: CASSDSPSEYNEQFF
abundance: many; d_gene: .; j_gene: TRBJ2-3; v_gene: TRBV6-5; CDR3nt: TGTGCCAGCAGTTACGGCACAGATACGCAGTATTTT; CDR3aa: CASSYGTDTQYF
abundance: many; d_gene: TRBD1; j_gene: TRBJ2-5; v_gene: TRBV12-3/TRBV12-4; CDR3nt: TGTGCCAGCAGTTTAGGGGGGACAGAAGAGACCCAGTACTTC; CDR3aa: CASSLGGTEETQYF
abundance: few; d_gene: .; j_gene: TRBJ2-7; v_gene: TRBV6-1; CDR3nt: TGTGCCAGCAGTGAAGAGGTAACGTACTCCTACGAGCAGTACTTC; CDR3aa: CASSEEVTYSYEQYF
abundance: .; d_gene: TRBD2; j_gene: TRBJ2-1; v_gene: TRBV27; CDR3nt: TGTGCCAGCAGTTTAACTAGCGACCGATACAATGAGCAGTTCTTC; CDR3aa: CASSLTSDRYNEQFF
abundance: few; d_gene: .; j_gene: TRBJ2-7; v_gene: TRBV12-5; CDR3nt: TGTGCTAGTGGCCTCCCTGGGTACGAGCAGTACTTC; CDR3aa: CASGLPGYEQYF
abundance: few; d_gene: .; j_gene: TRBJ1-6; v_gene: TRBV27; CDR3nt: TGTGCCAGCAGCCCTTTTTTTGGTTCACCCCTCCACTTT; CDR3aa: CASSPFFGSPLHF
abundance: few; d_gene: .; j_gene: TRBJ2-5; v_gene: TRBV25-1; CDR3nt: TGTGCCAGCAGTTGGGAAGAGACCCAGTACTTC; CDR3aa: CASSWEETQYF
abundance: .; d_gene: TRBD2; j_gene: TRBJ2-3; v_gene: TRBV25-1; CDR3nt: TGTGCCAGCAGTGCCGGGGGGGCCTCGACAGATACGCAGTATTTT; CDR3aa: CASSAGGASTDTQYF
abundance: .; d_gene: .; j_gene: TRBJ2-7; v_gene: TRBV24-1; CDR3nt: TGTGCCACCAGTGACTCTAAATCCTACGAGCAGTACTTC; CDR3aa: CATSDSKSYEQYF
abundance: .; d_gene: TRBD1; j_gene: TRBJ1-1; v_gene: TRBV24-1; CDR3nt: TGTGCCACCAGTGACTCGGGACAGATGAACACTGAAGCTTTCTTT; CDR3aa: CATSDSGQMNTEAFF
abundance: few; d_gene: TRBD2; j_gene: TRBJ2-3; v_gene: TRBV6-9; CDR3nt: TGTGCCAGCAGCGATAGCGGGGGCGGCACAGATACGCAGTATTTT; CDR3aa: CASSDSGGGTDTQYF
abundance: many; d_gene: .; j_gene: TRBJ1-1; v_gene: TRBV29-1; CDR3nt: TGCAGCGTTGCGGGGGCTAACGCTGAAGCTTTCTTT; CDR3aa: CSVAGANAEAFF
abundance: .; d_gene: TRBD1; j_gene: TRBJ1-1; v_gene: TRBV28; CDR3nt: TGTGCCAGCACCACGACAGGGCACACTGAAGCTTTCTTT; CDR3aa: CASTTTGHTEAFF
abundance: once; d_gene: TRBD1; j_gene: TRBJ2-5; v_gene: TRBV7-9; CDR3nt: TGTGCCAGCCACCCCTCCCGGACAGGGGGGACCCAGTACTTC; CDR3aa: CASHPSRTGGTQYF
abundance: .; d_gene: TRBD1; j_gene: TRBJ2-5; v_gene: TRBV28; CDR3nt: TGTGCCAGCAGTAGACCCGGGACAGACCCTCGGGAGACCCAGTACTTC; CDR3aa: CASSRPGTDPRETQYF
abundance: few; d_gene: TRBD1; j_gene: TRBJ2-5; v_gene: TRBV11-2; CDR3nt: TGTGCCAGCAACGATCCAAAACCCGGGGGACAGGGAGCCCAAGAGACCCAGTACTTC; CDR3aa: CASNDPKPGGQGAQETQYF
abundance: .; d_gene: TRBD2; j_gene: TRBJ2-3; v_gene: TRBV23-1; CDR3nt: TGCGCCAGCAGTCAATCGCATCGGCGCCGGGAGGGAAGCACAGATACGCAGTATTTT; CDR3aa: CASSQSHRRREGSTDTQYF